This TCR beta chain was observed in a study of T cells in Graves' hyperthyroidism and ophthalmopathy. The sample holds a few counts of this clonotype. With 1 base removed from V and 0 bases from J, the gap between germline ends came to 5 bases. Germline CDR1 is KGHSY and CDR2 is FQNENV. This CDR3 comprises 14 residues. RNA transcripts provided the source from which TCR beta CDR3 regions were amplified. Initially, a first-round RT-PCR of the TCR CDR3 employed the HTBI primer set. TCRdb redid the calling of the multiplex PCR reads with MiXCR, one entry per CDR3 protein. The sample contains approximately 610,000 distinct CDR3 sequences, approximately 16% of which appear only once.

The sample comprised blood. The chain links TRBV16 to TRBJ2-3; D unresolved. The receptor comes from a woman between 18 and 30 years old with Graves' hyperthyroidism. CDR3 in amino acids: CASSQFDSTDTQYF. The CDR3 DNA is TGTGCCAGCAGCCAATTCGACAGCACAGATACGCAGTATTTT.